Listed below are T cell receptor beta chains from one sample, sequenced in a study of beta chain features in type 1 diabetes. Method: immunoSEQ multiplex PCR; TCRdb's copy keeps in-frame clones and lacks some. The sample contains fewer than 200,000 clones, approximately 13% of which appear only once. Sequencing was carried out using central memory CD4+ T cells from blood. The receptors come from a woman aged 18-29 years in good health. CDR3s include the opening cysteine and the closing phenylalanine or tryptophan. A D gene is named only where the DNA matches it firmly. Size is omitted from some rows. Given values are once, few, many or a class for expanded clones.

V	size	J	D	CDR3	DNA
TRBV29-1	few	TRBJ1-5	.	CSVDRTHTQEGNQPQHF	TGCAGCGTTGACCGGACCCATACACAAGAGGGAAATCAGCCCCAGCATTTT
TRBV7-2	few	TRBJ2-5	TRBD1	CASSSNPGTGETQYF	TGTGCCAGCAGCTCGAACCCCGGGACAGGGGAGACCCAGTACTTC
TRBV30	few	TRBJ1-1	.	CAWSVSFGQGMF	TGTGCCTGGAGTGTATCTTTCGGGCAGGGGATGTTT
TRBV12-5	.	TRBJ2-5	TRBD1	CASGGDRGETQYF	TGTGCTAGTGGGGGAGACAGGGGAGAGACCCAGTACTTC
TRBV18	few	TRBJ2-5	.	CASSPGRGETQYF	TGTGCCAGCTCACCAGGCCGTGGAGAGACCCAGTACTTC
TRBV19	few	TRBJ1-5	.	CASSPGVRSQPQHF	TGTGCCAGTAGTCCCGGGGTTAGGAGTCAGCCCCAGCATTTT
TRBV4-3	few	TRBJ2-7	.	CASSQDRTSNYEQYF	TGCGCCAGCAGCCAAGATAGGACTTCCAACTACGAGCAGTACTTC
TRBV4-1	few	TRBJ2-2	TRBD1	CASSRMQGAGGELFF	TGCGCCAGCAGCCGGATGCAGGGGGCCGGCGGGGAGCTGTTTTTT
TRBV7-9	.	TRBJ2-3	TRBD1	CASSADRETDTQYF	TGTGCCAGCAGCGCGGACAGGGAAACAGATACGCAGTATTTT
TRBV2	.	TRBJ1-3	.	CASKGGIAGNTIYF	TGTGCCAGCAAAGGAGGGATTGCTGGAAACACCATATATTTT